This T cell receptor (beta chain) appears in the sequencing data of a study of spatial heterogeneity in lung cancer. General observations from the study: The study estimated around 7% alpha and under 15% beta chain coverage of tumor T cells. Tumor mutation counts were tracked by expanded intratumoral alpha and beta TCR counts.

Time point defined: sample taken at primary tumor resection. Samples were donated by 72 untreated early-stage non-small cell lung cancer patients. In this sample, this clonotype is medium-sized. Its target is not known. Germline lookup yields CDR1 SGHAT and CDR2 FQNNGV. Trimming shortened V by 2 bases and J by 6 bases, and 17 bases separated the two germline ends. The CDR3 has 16 residues. TCRdb reprocessed the 5' RACE reads via MiXCR and lists one record per CDR3 protein. Of about 12,000 distinct CDR3 sequences in the sample, approximately 15% were seen once. The V and J genes are TRBV11-2 and TRBJ2-1; D not resolved. This clonotype was sampled from a male donor with early-stage non-small cell lung cancer. The sequencing used lung tumor tissue, collected at surgery. The DNA for the CDR3 is TGTGCCAGCAGCTTATTGGGCGGCGTCTTAGGCAATGAGCAGTTCTTC. This codes for CASSLLGGVLGNEQFF.